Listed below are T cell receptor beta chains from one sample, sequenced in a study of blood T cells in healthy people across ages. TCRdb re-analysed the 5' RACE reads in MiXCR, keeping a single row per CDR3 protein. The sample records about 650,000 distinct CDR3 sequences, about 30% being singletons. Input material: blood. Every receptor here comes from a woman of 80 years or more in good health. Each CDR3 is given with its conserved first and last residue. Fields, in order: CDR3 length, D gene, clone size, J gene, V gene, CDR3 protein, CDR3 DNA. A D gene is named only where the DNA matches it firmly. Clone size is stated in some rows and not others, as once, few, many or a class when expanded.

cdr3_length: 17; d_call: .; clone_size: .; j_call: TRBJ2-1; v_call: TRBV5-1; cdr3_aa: CASSLANTGQANNEQFF; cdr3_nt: TGCGCCAGCAGCTTGGCCAACACGGGGCAGGCCAACAATGAGCAGTTCTTC
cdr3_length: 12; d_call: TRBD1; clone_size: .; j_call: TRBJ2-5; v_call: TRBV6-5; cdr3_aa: CASSYRTGERYF; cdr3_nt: TGTGCCAGCAGTTACCGGACAGGCGAGCGGTACTTC
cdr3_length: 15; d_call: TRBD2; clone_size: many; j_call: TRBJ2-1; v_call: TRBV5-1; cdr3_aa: CASSLETSGYNEQFF; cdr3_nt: TGCGCCAGCAGCTTGGAGACTAGCGGATACAATGAGCAGTTCTTC
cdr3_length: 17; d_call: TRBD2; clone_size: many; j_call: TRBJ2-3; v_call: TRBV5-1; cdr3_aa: CASSPAPPGLADDTQYF; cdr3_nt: TGCGCCAGCAGCCCCGCCCCCCCGGGACTAGCCGATGATACGCAGTATTTT
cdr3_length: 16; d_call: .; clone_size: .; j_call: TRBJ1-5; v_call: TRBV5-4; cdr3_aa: CASSLYSAGKSQPQHF; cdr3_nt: TGTGCCAGCAGCTTGTACTCGGCAGGGAAAAGCCAGCCCCAGCATTTT
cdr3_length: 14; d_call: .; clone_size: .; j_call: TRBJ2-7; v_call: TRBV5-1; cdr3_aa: CASMTGPGGGEQYF; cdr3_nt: TGCGCCAGCATGACGGGGCCAGGGGGAGGCGAGCAGTACTTC
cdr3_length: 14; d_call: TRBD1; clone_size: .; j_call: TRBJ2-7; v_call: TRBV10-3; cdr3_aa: CAISGQDRAYEQYF; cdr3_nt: TGTGCCATCAGTGGGCAAGACAGGGCCTACGAGCAGTACTTC
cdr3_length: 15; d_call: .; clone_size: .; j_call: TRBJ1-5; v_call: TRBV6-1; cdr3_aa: CASSEQKSGGQPQHF; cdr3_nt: TGTGCCAGCAGTGAGCAGAAGTCGGGAGGTCAGCCCCAGCATTTT
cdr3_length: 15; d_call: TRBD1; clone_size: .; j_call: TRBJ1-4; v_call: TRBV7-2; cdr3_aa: CASSYRGPPNEKLFF; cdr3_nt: TGTGCCAGCAGCTACAGGGGGCCACCTAATGAAAAACTGTTTTTT
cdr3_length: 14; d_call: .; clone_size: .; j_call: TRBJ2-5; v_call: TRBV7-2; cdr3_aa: CASSSAGLTETQYF; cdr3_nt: TGTGCCAGCAGCTCCGCCGGGTTAACGGAGACCCAGTACTTC
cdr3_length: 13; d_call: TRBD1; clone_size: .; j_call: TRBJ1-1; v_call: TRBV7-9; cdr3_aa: CASSLQGSAEAFF; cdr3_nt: TGTGCCAGCAGCCTACAGGGGAGCGCTGAAGCTTTCTTT
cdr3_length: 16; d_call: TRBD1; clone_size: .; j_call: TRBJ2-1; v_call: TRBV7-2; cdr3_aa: CASSRETGGMVNEQFF; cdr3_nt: TGTGCCAGCAGCCGAGAGACAGGGGGCATGGTGAATGAGCAGTTCTTC
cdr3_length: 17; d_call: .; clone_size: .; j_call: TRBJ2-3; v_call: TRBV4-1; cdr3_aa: CASSSQGSGVGTDTQYF; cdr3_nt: TGCGCCAGCAGCTCACAAGGTTCGGGGGTAGGCACAGATACGCAGTATTTT
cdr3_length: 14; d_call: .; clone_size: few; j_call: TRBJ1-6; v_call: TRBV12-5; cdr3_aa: CASGLPGVGSPLHF; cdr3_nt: TGTGCTAGTGGTTTGCCAGGGGTCGGGTCACCCCTCCACTTT
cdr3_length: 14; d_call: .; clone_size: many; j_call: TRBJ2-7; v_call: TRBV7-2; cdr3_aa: CASSLDAGPYEQYF; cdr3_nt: TGTGCCAGCAGCTTAGATGCGGGTCCTTACGAGCAGTACTTC
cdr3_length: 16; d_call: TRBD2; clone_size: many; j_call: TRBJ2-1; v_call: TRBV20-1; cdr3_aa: CSAETSGGDSYNEQFF; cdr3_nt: TGCAGTGCCGAAACTAGCGGGGGAGACTCCTACAATGAGCAGTTCTTC
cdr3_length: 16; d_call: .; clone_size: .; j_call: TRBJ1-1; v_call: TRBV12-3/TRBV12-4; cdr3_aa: CASSHRVDTGNTEAFF; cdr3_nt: TGTGCCAGCAGTCATCGCGTGGACACAGGGAACACTGAAGCTTTCTTT
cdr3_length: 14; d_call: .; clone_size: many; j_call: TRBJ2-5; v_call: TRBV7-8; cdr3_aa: CASSQQGIQETQYF; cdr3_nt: TGTGCCAGCAGCCAGCAGGGTATCCAAGAGACCCAGTACTTC
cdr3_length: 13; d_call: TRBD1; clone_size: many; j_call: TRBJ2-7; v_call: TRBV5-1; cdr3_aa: CASSRDRGYEQYF; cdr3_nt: TGCGCCAGCAGCCGGGACAGGGGTTACGAGCAGTACTTC
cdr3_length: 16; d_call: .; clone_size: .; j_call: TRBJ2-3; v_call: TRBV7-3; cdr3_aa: CASSPKAGTSTDTQYF; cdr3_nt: TGTGCCAGCAGCCCTAAAGCGGGCACTAGCACAGATACGCAGTATTTT
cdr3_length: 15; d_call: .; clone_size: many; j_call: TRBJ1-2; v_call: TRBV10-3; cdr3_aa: CAISDEGGRNYGYTF; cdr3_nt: TGTGCCATCAGTGATGAAGGCGGCAGAAACTATGGCTACACCTTC
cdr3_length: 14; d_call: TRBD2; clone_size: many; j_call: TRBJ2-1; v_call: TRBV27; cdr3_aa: CASSFTSGSHEQFF; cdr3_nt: TGTGCCAGCAGTTTTACTAGCGGGTCCCATGAGCAGTTCTTC
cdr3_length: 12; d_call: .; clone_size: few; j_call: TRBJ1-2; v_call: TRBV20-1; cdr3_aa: CSARDRGGGYTF; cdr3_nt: TGCAGTGCTAGAGACAGGGGCGGTGGCTACACCTTC